These 30 T cell receptor beta chains were sequenced from one sample in a study of shared clonotypes between healthy human individuals. Measured with immunoSEQ multiplex PCR; TCRdb has only the in-frame clones, and not every one. This table holds over a million clones, approximately 98.5% found once. Source material: naive CD4+ T cells sorted from blood. The sample's subset: CD45RA+ positively selected. Every receptor here comes from a man under 40 in good health.

The V call is TRBV18, the J call TRBJ1-1; unclear D gene. There are 13 residues in the CDR3. Per the germline V gene, CDR1 is KGHSH and CDR2 is LQKENI. Trimming pared 8 bases from V and 11 bases from J, leaving 21 bases between. The CDR3 is CASGRKDGISAFF. In nucleotides, the CDR3 is TGTGCCAGCGGAAGAAAGGATGGAATTTCGGCTTTCTTT.

This sequence joins TRBV7-2 and TRBJ2-3; D remains unclear. Trimming took off 1 base at V and 6 bases at J, with 11 bases between the two ends. This CDR3 has 14 residues. CDR1 and CDR2 from the germline V gene are SGHTA and FQGNSA. The chain's CDR3 is CASSLVTQLDTQYF. CDR3 nucleotides: TGTGCCAGCAGCTTAGTGACACAGCTTGATACGCAGTATTTT. The complete variable domain, with remaining parts taken from reference TRBV7-2 and TRBJ2-3, reads GAGVSQSPSNKVTEKGKDVELRCDPISGHTALYWYRQSLGQGLEFLIYFQGNSAPDKSGLPSDRFSAERTGGSVSTLTIQRTQQEDSAVYLCASSLVTQLDTQYFGPGTRLTVL.

The CDR3 DNA follows: TGTGCCAGCAGTAAACATGGGGGTAACTATGGCTACACCTTC. Encoded protein: CASSKHGGNYGYTF. The chain links TRBV6-1 to TRBJ1-2, with D possibly being TRBD1 (5 bases). The germline V gene has CDR1 MNHNS and CDR2 SASEGT. V lost 5 bases to trimming and J lost 1 base, with 11 bases between them. The CDR3 is 14 amino acids.

The chain uses TRBV7-9 and TRBJ2-2; 11 bases map to TRBD1. The J segment lost 3 bases and the V segment lost 6 bases, leaving 9 bases of the junction unmatched. Germline CDR1 is SEHNR and CDR2 is FQNEAQ (reference sequence). The CDR3 has 17 amino acids. CDR3 in DNA: TGTGCCAGCAGGGCAAAAATGGGACAGGGGGACACCGGGGAGCTGTTTTTT. Amino acid sequence: CASRAKMGQGDTGELFF.

This chain uses TRBV19 with TRBJ2-2; no definite D call. The CDR3 has 14 amino acids. Germline V gene lookup returns CDR1 LNHDA and CDR2 SQIVND (reference sequence). V was shortened by 7 bases and J by 7 bases, with 16 bases between the two germline ends. The chain's CDR3 is CASIPQPGVGELFF. CDR3 in DNA: TGTGCCAGTATCCCACAGCCGGGCGTCGGGGAGCTGTTTTTT.

Written as DNA, the CDR3 is TGTGCCAGCAGTGGACGCTTGGAGGGCGAGCAGTACTTC. This gives the protein CASSGRLEGEQYF. The gene calls are TRBV25-1 and TRBJ2-7, with D perhaps TRBD2 (6 bases). V lost 4 bases and J lost 6, with 13 bases in between. The CDR3 extends over 13 amino acids. Germline values: CDR1 MGHDK, CDR2 SYGVNS.

Of note for this clone: Additional DNA sequences in this sample encode the identical CDR3. This rearrangement joins TRBV4-1 to TRBJ2-1, with unresolved D. Germline CDR1 reads MGHRA; CDR2 reads YSYEKL. Trimming removed 0 bases from V and 0 bases from J, with 6 bases in between. CDR3 length: 15 residues. This CDR3 reads CASSQDRGSYNEQFF. CDR3 sequence (DNA): TGCGCCAGCAGCCAAGACAGAGGCTCCTACAATGAGCAGTTCTTC.

The chain couples TRBV6-1 to TRBJ2-7; 10 nucleotides align to TRBD1. Germline lookup yields CDR1 MNHNS and CDR2 SASEGT. J lost 2 bases, V lost 7 bases, and 5 bases had no gene match. This CDR3 spans 14 amino acids. The chain's CDR3 is CASTKDRGTYEQYF. CDR3 coding DNA: TGTGCCAGCACCAAGGACAGGGGGACCTACGAGCAGTACTTC.

The chain couples TRBV9 to TRBJ1-5; 8 positions match TRBD1. Germline CDR1 and CDR2: SGDLS and YYNGEE. V trimming: 2 bases; J trimming: 1 base; junction bases outside the gene matches: 2. The CDR3 runs to 15 residues. This chain's CDR3 is CASSVTGESNQPQHF. CDR3 bases: TGTGCCAGCAGCGTGACAGGGGAAAGCAATCAGCCCCAGCATTTT. Looking up the rest from reference TRBV9 and TRBJ1-5 gives the full variable domain: DSGVTQTPKHLITATGQRVTLRCSPRSGDLSVYWYQQSLDQGLQFLIQYYNGEERAKGNILERFSAQQFPDLHSELNLSSLELGDSALYFCASSVTGESNQPQHFGDGTRLSIL.

V is TRBV2 and J is TRBJ1-1; D not resolved. This CDR3 has 11 residues. Germline values: CDR1 SNHLY, CDR2 FYNNEI. V lost 7 bases and J 5 bases, leaving 8 bases between the germline ends. CDR3 in DNA: TGTGCCAGCACTCGATGGACTGAAGCTTTCTTT. As protein: CASTRWTEAFF.

V usage is TRBV19 and J usage is TRBJ2-7, with D possibly being TRBD2 (7 bases). CDR3 length: 17 amino acids. Per the germline V gene, CDR1 is LNHDA and CDR2 is SQIVND (reference sequence). Between the trimmed V and J ends, which lost 6 bases and 4 bases, there was a span of 25 bases. The CDR3 here is CASSTRVGGLVSYEQYF. For the CDR3, the DNA is TGTGCCAGTAGCACACGAGTCGGGGGGCTCGTCAGTTACGAGCAGTACTTC.

The chain recombines TRBV7-2 with TRBJ2-5; maybe TRBD1 (5 bases). V lost 1 base and J lost 5, with 14 bases in between. Germline CDR1 and CDR2: SGHTA and FQGNSA. The CDR3 is 15 residues long. The CDR3 here is CASSLGARARETQYF. CDR3 DNA sequence: TGTGCCAGCAGCTTAGGGGCCAGGGCGAGGGAGACCCAGTACTTC.

This clone appeared once. The gene calls are TRBV7-2 and TRBJ1-5; D perhaps matches TRBD1 (5 bases). The V end lost 5 bases, the J end lost 7 bases, and 15 bases lay between the germline ends. The CDR3 sequence is 14 residues long. CDR1 is SGHTA, CDR2 FQGNSA, per germline. CDR3 coding DNA: TGTGCCAGCAGCCCCACCCGGGGGGTCCAGCCCCAGCATTTT. Encoded protein: CASSPTRGVQPQHF.

DNA for the CDR3: TGTGCCATCAGTCCGGGACAGGGAAACGAAAAACTGTTTTTT. Translation gives CAISPGQGNEKLFF. The rearrangement joins TRBV10-3 to TRBJ1-4, with TRBD1 matching 9 bases. Trimming at V came to 5 bases and at J to 8 bases, leaving 6 bases not matched to a gene. This CDR3 is 14 amino acids long. Per germline, CDR1 ENHRY and CDR2 SYGVKD.

V gene TRBV7-9 combines with J gene TRBJ1-1; TRBD1 is a possible D gene (6 bases). This CDR3 is 17 amino acids long. The V gene's germline CDR1 is SEHNR and CDR2 FQNEAQ (reference sequence). Trimming took 5 bases from V and 0 from J, leaving 19 bases between them. Written as DNA, the CDR3 is TGTGCCAGCAGCCGTTCAATGACAGGTTATATGAACACTGAAGCTTTCTTT. It specifies CASSRSMTGYMNTEAFF.

This chain joins TRBV5-6 and TRBJ1-2; a weak D match, TRBD1 (5 bases). The germline V gene has CDR1 SGHDT and CDR2 YYEEEE. The CDR3 sequence is 16 residues long. V lost 2 bases, J lost 8 bases, and 22 bases lay in between. CDR3 amino acids: CASSFPGTVDLKGYTF. CDR3 DNA sequence: TGTGCCAGCAGCTTTCCCGGGACTGTCGACCTCAAGGGCTACACCTTC.

The V call is TRBV18, the J call TRBJ1-4; the match to TRBD1 covers 7 bases. From germline, CDR1 is KGHSH and CDR2 LQKENI. After removal of 2 bases from V and 0 bases from J, the junction contained 6 bases not matched to a gene. The CDR3 totals 17 residues. The CDR3 nucleotides are TGTGCCAGCTCACCAAAACGGGACAGCGCAACTAATGAAAAACTGTTTTTT. Translated, it gives CASSPKRDSATNEKLFF.

V usage is TRBV20-1 and J usage is TRBJ2-5; no definite D call. Trimming took off 0 bases at V and 10 bases at J, with 6 bases between the two ends. Germline V gives CDR1 DFQATT, CDR2 SNEGSKA (reference sequence). This CDR3 comprises 10 residues. DNA of the CDR3: TGCAGTGCTAGAGAAATAGGCCAGTACTTC. Translation: CSAREIGQYF.

The sample holds one count of this clone. The chain employs TRBV7-3 and TRBJ2-1, with D uncertain. Germline assignment: CDR1 SGHTA and CDR2 FQGTGA. The length of the CDR3 is 13 residues. V lost 5 bases to trimming and J lost 3 bases, with 8 bases between them. This CDR3 is CASSLHDYNEQFF. The CDR3 coding sequence is TGTGCCAGCAGCCTCCATGACTACAATGAGCAGTTCTTC.

V gene TRBV7-8 combines with J gene TRBJ2-5; TRBD2 is a possible D gene (5 bases). This CDR3 comprises 13 residues. Trimming cost V 1 base and J 5 bases, with 8 bases left between them. Germline-derived CDR1 and CDR2 are SGHVS and FQNEAQ. The CDR3 nucleotides read TGTGCCAGCAGCTTAGTGAGGGATGAGACCCAGTACTTC. It encodes CASSLVRDETQYF. Using reference TRBV7-8 and TRBJ2-5 for the parts outside the CDR3, the full variable domain is GAGVSQSPRYKVAKRGQDVALRCDPISGHVSLFWYQQALGQGPEFLTYFQNEAQLDKSGLPSDRFFAERPEGSVSTLKIQRTQQEDSAVYLCASSLVRDETQYFGPGTRLLVL.

The rearrangement links TRBV7-9 to TRBJ1-3, with TRBD1 identical over 9 bases. Germline loops: CDR1 SEHNR, CDR2 FQNEAQ (reference sequence). V dropped 4 bases and J dropped 0; count of bases not matched to a gene: 7. CDR3 length: 17 residues. DNA for the CDR3: TGTGCCAGCAGCTACCTCCGGGACAGGGCCTCTGGAAACACCATATATTTT. This encodes CASSYLRDRASGNTIYF. Full variable domain (missing parts from reference TRBV7-9 and TRBJ1-3): DTGVSQNPRHKITKRGQNVTFRCDPISEHNRLYWYRQTLGQGPEFLTYFQNEAQLEKSRLLSDRFSAERPKGSFSTLEIQRTEQGDSAMYLCASSYLRDRASGNTIYFGEGSWLTVV.

J is TRBJ2-2 and V is TRBV11-2; TRBD1 agrees at 7 bases. The germline V gene encodes CDR1 SGHAT and CDR2 FQNNGV. CDR3 size: 13 residues. Trimming took 5 bases from V and 8 from J; bases not matched to a gene: 5. For the CDR3, the DNA is TGTGCCAGCAGCCGACAGGGTTATGGGGAGCTGTTTTTT. Protein product: CASSRQGYGELFF.

The chain carries TRBV6-6 and TRBJ1-1; D gene uncertain. Germline V gene lookup returns CDR1 MNHNY and CDR2 SVGAGI (reference sequence). The V and J ends lost 0 bases and 5 bases respectively, with 13 bases between them. The CDR3 spans 15 residues. The CDR3 sequence is CASSYSGVFGTEAFF. CDR3 in DNA: TGTGCCAGCAGTTACTCGGGTGTATTCGGTACTGAAGCTTTCTTT.

This clone was detected only a few times. The chain joins TRBV19 to TRBJ2-7; possible D gene TRBD1, 5 bases. The CDR3 consists of 13 residues. Per germline, CDR1 LNHDA and CDR2 SQIVND (reference sequence). The V and J ends lost 5 bases and 2 bases respectively, with 10 bases between them. The CDR3 reads CASSSTGTYEQYF. CDR3 nucleotides: TGTGCCAGTAGTTCAACAGGAACCTACGAGCAGTACTTC.

The chain combines TRBV13 with TRBJ2-5; 9 bases are a match to TRBD2. V lost 2 bases to trimming and J lost 5 bases; unmatched junction nucleotides: 12. The CDR3 is 17 amino acids. CDR1 is PRHDT and CDR2 is FYEKMQ in the germline V gene (reference sequence). The CDR3 nucleotides read TGTGCCAGCAGCTTAAGGACTAGCGATTGGAGTGGCGAGACCCAGTACTTC. As protein: CASSLRTSDWSGETQYF.

The chain joins TRBV7-9 to TRBJ1-4; no clear D. Germline CDR1 SEHNR, CDR2 FQNEAQ (reference sequence). The length of the CDR3 is 14 residues. V lost 6 bases and J lost 6, with 14 bases in between. The DNA for the CDR3 is TGTGCCAGCAGTTCGGTTAGAGGGCATGAAAAACTGTTTTTT. It specifies CASSSVRGHEKLFF.

The gene calls are TRBV7-3 and TRBJ2-3, with D unresolved. V lost 4 bases to trimming and J lost 4 bases, with 18 bases between them. This CDR3 comprises 16 residues. The germline gives CDR1 SGHTA, CDR2 FQGTGA. In nucleotides, the CDR3 is TGTGCCAGCAGCTCCGGATTGGTGGGGAACGCAGATACGCAGTATTTT. This codes for CASSSGLVGNADTQYF.

V is TRBV27 and J is TRBJ2-1; TRBD2 matches at 9 bases. The germline V gene encodes CDR1 MNHEY and CDR2 SMNVEV (reference sequence). The CDR3 has 15 residues. V trimming: 5 bases; J trimming: 3 bases; junction bases outside the gene matches: 5. CDR3 sequence: CASSTLAGDYNEQFF. For the CDR3, the DNA is TGTGCCAGCAGTACCTTAGCGGGGGACTACAATGAGCAGTTCTTC.

This rearrangement joins TRBV5-4 to TRBJ1-4; D might be TRBD1 (5 bases). Deletions cut 1 base from V and 5 bases from J, with 12 bases between. Germline V gives CDR1 SGHNT, CDR2 YYREEE (reference sequence). The CDR3 consists of 15 residues. In nucleotides, the CDR3 is TGTGCCAGCAGCTTGCCACAGGACGGGAATGAAAAACTGTTTTTT. This translates into CASSLPQDGNEKLFF.

With respect to this clone: Other DNA sequences in the same sample also yield this CDR3. This rearrangement joins TRBV20-1 to TRBJ2-3; D ambiguous. Germline loops: CDR1 DFQATT, CDR2 SNEGSKA (reference sequence). The germline V and J ends were trimmed by 1 base and 6 bases, with 5 bases remaining between them. The CDR3 loop spans 11 amino acids. The CDR3 sequence: CSARARDTQYF. The CDR3 coding sequence is TGCAGTGCTAGAGCGCGGGATACGCAGTATTTT.